One sample yielded the 13 T cell receptor beta chains listed below, sequenced in a study of cytomegalovirus exposure and HLA in healthy donors. The PCR ran on 60 Vbeta and 13 Jbeta primers. This table comes from immunoSEQ multiplex PCR, and its TCRdb copy is limited to in-frame clones, with some not included. Of 99,000 or so clones in the sample, about four fifths were seen once. The sample was PBMCs. These receptors were obtained from a male donor in good health and CMV-seropositive.

The rearrangement links TRBV18 to TRBJ2-1; 8 bases are a match to TRBD2. Germline V gene lookup returns CDR1 KGHSH and CDR2 LQKENI. The CDR3 has 17 amino acids. J lost 2 bases, V lost 1 base, and 7 bases had no gene match. The CDR3 spells CASSPLGGLGAYNEQFF. As DNA, the CDR3 is TGTGCCAGCTCACCACTAGGGGGACTAGGGGCCTACAATGAGCAGTTCTTC.

This clone was counted once. This chain links TRBV7-8 with TRBJ1-1; D gene uncertain. Germline V gene data show CDR1 as SGHVS and CDR2 as FQNEAQ. The CDR3 covers 13 residues. With 5 bases removed from V and 3 bases from J, the gap between germline ends came to 10 bases. The CDR3 here is CASSPERYTEAFF. CDR3 sequence (DNA): TGTGCCAGCAGCCCTGAACGGTACACTGAAGCTTTCTTT.

This chain links TRBV7-2 with TRBJ1-1, with TRBD1 matching over 7 bases. Germline trimming cut 5 bases from V and 0 bases from J; bases unmatched to any gene: 9. The germline gives CDR1 SGHTA, CDR2 FQGNSA. The CDR3 covers 16 residues. The CDR3 is CASSASGTEMNTEAFF. The CDR3 DNA follows: TGTGCCAGCAGCGCGTCCGGGACAGAGATGAACACTGAAGCTTTCTTT.

V usage is TRBV21-1 and J usage is TRBJ1-5; the table's D call, TRBD1, has no DNA check behind it. TRBV21-1 is assigned pseudogene status. The CDR3 spans 19 residues. DNA for the CDR3: TGTGCCAGCAGCAGACTGAAAGGTCGGGACAGGGGTAGCAATCAGCCCCAGCATTTT. Encoded protein: CASSRLKGRDRGSNQPQHF.

The rearrangement uses TRBV11-2 and TRBJ2-3, with 8 bases lining up with TRBD1. Trimming removed 5 bases from V and 0 bases from J; junction bases left unmatched: 10. In germline, CDR1 is SGHAT, CDR2 FQNNGV. The CDR3 is 17 residues long. In nucleotides, the CDR3 is TGTGCCAGCAGCCTGCTCCGACAGGGGCTTAGCACAGATACGCAGTATTTT. Protein sequence: CASSLLRQGLSTDTQYF.

Written as DNA, the CDR3 is TGCGCCAGCAGCTTGGGACAACCCCCCTCCTACGAGCAGTACTTC. Translation: CASSLGQPPSYEQYF. The J gene is TRBJ2-7, the V gene TRBV5-1; D remains ambiguous. Trimming took 0 bases from V and 0 from J, leaving 10 bases between them. This CDR3 has 15 amino acids. CDR1 is SGHRS and CDR2 is YFSETQ in the germline V gene.

CDR3 nucleotide sequence: TGTGCCAGCAAGAGACAGGGTTTGTCTGGAAACACCATATATTTT. Protein sequence: CASKRQGLSGNTIYF. The chain recombines TRBV2 with TRBJ1-3; 7 bases align to TRBD1. This CDR3 is 15 amino acids long. V lost 7 bases to trimming and J lost 1 base; unmatched junction nucleotides: 7. Germline-derived CDR1 and CDR2 are SNHLY and FYNNEI.

The chain recombines TRBV27 with TRBJ1-4; D may be TRBD1 (5 bases). Germline values: CDR1 MNHEY, CDR2 SMNVEV (reference sequence). Trimming left V 4 bases short and J 7 bases short, with 16 bases between. This CDR3 is built from 15 residues. CDR3 DNA: TGTGCCAGCAGTTGGGGGGGAGGTCTAAGTGAAAAACTGTTTTTT. Its protein is CASSWGGGLSEKLFF.

The rearrangement uses TRBV5-1 and TRBJ2-2; 10 bases match TRBD2. CDR1 is SGHRS, CDR2 YFSETQ, per germline. This CDR3 has 16 amino acids. After removal of 5 bases from V and 7 bases from J, the junction contained 11 bases not matched to a gene. The CDR3 region is CASRREAGGPYGELFF. The CDR3 DNA reads as TGCGCCAGCAGAAGGGAAGCGGGGGGGCCGTACGGGGAGCTGTTTTTT.

V usage is TRBV29-1 and J usage is TRBJ1-2; possible D gene TRBD1, 5 bases. This CDR3 is built from 12 residues. Germline V gene data show CDR1 as SQVTM and CDR2 as ANQGSEA. V was trimmed by 7 bases and J by 2 bases, leaving 11 bases between them. CDR3 amino acids: CSGTQENYGYTF. CDR3 nucleotide sequence: TGCAGCGGGACACAGGAGAACTATGGCTACACCTTC.

The V call is TRBV29-1, the J call TRBJ1-1, with 9 bases matching TRBD1. The CDR3 sequence is 15 residues long. V was clipped by 4 bases and J by 0 bases; unmatched bases: 6. Germline CDR1 SQVTM, CDR2 ANQGSEA. The CDR3 coding sequence is TGCAGCGTTGTGGGGACAGGGACTATGAACACTGAAGCTTTCTTT. This gives the protein CSVVGTGTMNTEAFF.

This clone was observed a few times. This chain connects TRBV6-5 to TRBJ1-4, with a weak D call TRBD1 (6 bases). Germline V CDR1 and CDR2: MNHEY, SVGAGI. V was trimmed by 4 bases and J by 4 bases, leaving 7 bases between them. This CDR3 is 13 amino acids long. The chain's CDR3 is CASSLDSNEKLFF. The CDR3 DNA reads as TGTGCCAGCAGTTTGGACAGTAATGAAAAACTGTTTTTT.

The chain couples TRBV30 to TRBJ2-3, with TRBD2 identical over 8 bases. The CDR3 has 14 residues. V shed 4 bases and J 1 base; nucleotides not matched to a gene: 4. Germline CDR1 is GTSNPN and CDR2 is SVGIG (reference sequence). CDR3 protein: CAWTWRGGTDTQYF. For the CDR3, the DNA is TGTGCCTGGACTTGGCGGGGGGGCACAGATACGCAGTATTTT.